This T cell receptor (beta chain) was sequenced for a study of CD8 T cells in ankylosing spondylitis. In TCRdb, the 5' RACE reads were re-called with MiXCR into one record per CDR3 protein. The sample has roughly 130,000 distinct CDR3 sequences; roughly an eighth are singletons. What was sequenced was blood, either unsorted or a sorted T cell fraction (not recorded which). This sequence was found in a female donor with ankylosing spondylitis or in good health (not recorded which).

The CDR3 DNA follows: TGTGCCAGCAGTTACCGGGGTAGCGGGAATTCCTACAATGAGCAGTTCTTC. It encodes CASSYRGSGNSYNEQFF. J is TRBJ2-1 and V is TRBV6-5; TRBD2 matches 8 bases. The germline V gene encodes CDR1 MNHEY and CDR2 SVGAGI. After removal of 2 bases from V and 1 base from J, the junction contained 7 bases not matched to a gene. This CDR3 is built from 17 residues.